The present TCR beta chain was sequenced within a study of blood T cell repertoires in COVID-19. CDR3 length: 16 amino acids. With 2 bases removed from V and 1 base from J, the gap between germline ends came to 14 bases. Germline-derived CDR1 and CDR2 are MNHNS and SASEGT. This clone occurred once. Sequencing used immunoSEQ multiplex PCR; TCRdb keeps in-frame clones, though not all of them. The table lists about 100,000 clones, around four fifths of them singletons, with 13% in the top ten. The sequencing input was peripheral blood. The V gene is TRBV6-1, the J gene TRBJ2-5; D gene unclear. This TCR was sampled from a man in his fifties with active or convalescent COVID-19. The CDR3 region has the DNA TGTGCCAGCAGTGAAAGGCCTACGTGGGCCCAAGAGACCCAGTACTTC. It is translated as CASSERPTWAQETQYF.